This T cell receptor beta chain is from a study of OX40 agonist ivuxolimab in advanced cancers. Across the whole study: As their treatment, patients were administered ivuxolimab, an agonistic anti-OX40 (CD134) antibody. One hepatocellular carcinoma and a couple of cutaneous melanoma patients partially responded.

Measured with immunoSEQ multiplex PCR; TCRdb has only the in-frame clones, and not every one. The sample records 60,000 to 80,000 clones, 75% to 85% being singletons. This CDR3 is 12 amino acids long. Germline CDR1 is MDHEN and CDR2 is SYDVKM. Autoimmune disease history or systemic immunosuppression barred patients. In regard to this clone: The antigen remains unidentified. One junction end disagrees with the germline gene, perhaps due to a read error.

General study results and limits: Averaged across samples, CD8+ T cells carried more expanded clones than CD4+ did.

This material consisted of CD4+ or CD8+ T cells sorted from blood, taken in a trial of the OX40 agonist ivuxolimab. The source is an adult with an advanced solid tumor such as melanoma, head and neck, liver or kidney cancer. The chain recombines TRBV28 with TRBJ1-1; D may be TRBD1 (5 bases). CDR3 residues: CAGRSSGSEAFF. DNA for the CDR3: TGTGCCGGCAGAAGTTCAGGGTCTGAAGCTTTCTTT.